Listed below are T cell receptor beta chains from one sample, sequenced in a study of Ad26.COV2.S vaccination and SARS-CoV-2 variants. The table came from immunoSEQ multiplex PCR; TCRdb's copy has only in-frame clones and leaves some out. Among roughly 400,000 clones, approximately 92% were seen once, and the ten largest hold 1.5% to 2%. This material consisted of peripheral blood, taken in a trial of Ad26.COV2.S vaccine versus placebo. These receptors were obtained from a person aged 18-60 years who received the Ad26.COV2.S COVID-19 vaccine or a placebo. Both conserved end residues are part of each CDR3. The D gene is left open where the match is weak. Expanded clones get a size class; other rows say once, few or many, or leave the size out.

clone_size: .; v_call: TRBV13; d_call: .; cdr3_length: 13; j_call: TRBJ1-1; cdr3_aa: CASSVWAVTEAFF; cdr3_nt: TGTGCCAGCAGCGTGTGGGCGGTAACTGAAGCTTTCTTT
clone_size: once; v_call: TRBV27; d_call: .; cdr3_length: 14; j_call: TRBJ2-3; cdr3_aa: CASSLGKSRDTQYF; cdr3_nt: TGTGCCAGCAGTCTGGGGAAATCGCGGGATACGCAGTATTTT
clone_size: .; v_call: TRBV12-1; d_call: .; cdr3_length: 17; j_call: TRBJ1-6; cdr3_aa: CASSSPRKVRNNSPLHF; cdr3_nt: TGTGCCAGCAGCTCCCCCAGGAAGGTGAGGAATAATTCACCCCTCCACTTT
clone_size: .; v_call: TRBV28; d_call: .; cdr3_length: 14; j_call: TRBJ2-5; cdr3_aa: CASSLSGLGETQYF; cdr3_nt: TGTGCCAGCAGTTTGTCGGGACTGGGGGAGACCCAGTACTTC
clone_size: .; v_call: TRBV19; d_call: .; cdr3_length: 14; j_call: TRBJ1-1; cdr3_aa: CASSIWTENTEAFF; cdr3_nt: TGTGCCAGTAGTATCTGGACAGAGAACACTGAAGCTTTCTTT
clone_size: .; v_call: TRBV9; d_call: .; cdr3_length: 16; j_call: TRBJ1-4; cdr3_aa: CASSVSKTVPNEKLFF; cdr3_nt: TGTGCCAGCAGCGTATCTAAGACAGTTCCGAATGAAAAACTGTTTTTT
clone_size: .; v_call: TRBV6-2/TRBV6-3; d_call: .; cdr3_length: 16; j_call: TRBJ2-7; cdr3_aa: CASSPFRQALSYEQYF; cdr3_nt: TGTGCCAGCAGCCCTTTTCGACAGGCCCTCTCCTACGAGCAGTACTTC
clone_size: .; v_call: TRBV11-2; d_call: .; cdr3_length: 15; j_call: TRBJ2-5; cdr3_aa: CASSLIGRQKETQYF; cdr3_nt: TGTGCCAGCAGCTTAATTGGGAGACAGAAAGAGACCCAGTACTTC
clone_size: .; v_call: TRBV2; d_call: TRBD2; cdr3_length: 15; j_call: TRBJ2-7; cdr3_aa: CASRDRGLAAYEQYF; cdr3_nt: TGTGCCAGCAGGGACCGTGGACTAGCGGCCTACGAGCAGTACTTC
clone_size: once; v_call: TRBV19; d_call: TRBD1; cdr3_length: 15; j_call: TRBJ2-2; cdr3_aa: CASSGGQGTTGELFF; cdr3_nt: TGTGCCAGTAGTGGGGGACAGGGGACAACCGGGGAGCTGTTTTTT
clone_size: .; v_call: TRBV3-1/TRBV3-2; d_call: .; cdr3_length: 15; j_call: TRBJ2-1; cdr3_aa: CASSQPGSSYNEQFF; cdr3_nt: TGTGCCAGCAGCCAGCCCGGGAGCTCCTACAATGAGCAGTTCTTC
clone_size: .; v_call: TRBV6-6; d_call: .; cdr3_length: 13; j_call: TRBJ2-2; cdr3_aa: CASSYGGAGELFF; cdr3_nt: TGTGCCAGCAGTTACGGGGGTGCCGGGGAGCTGTTTTTT
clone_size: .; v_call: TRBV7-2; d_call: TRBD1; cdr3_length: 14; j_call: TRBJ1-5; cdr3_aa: CASSTRTGDQPQHF; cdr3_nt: TGTGCCAGCAGCACCCGGACAGGGGATCAGCCCCAGCATTTT
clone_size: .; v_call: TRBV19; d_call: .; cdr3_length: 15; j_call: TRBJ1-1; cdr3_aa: CASSISGAPNTEAFF; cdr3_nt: TGTGCCAGTAGTATATCAGGGGCCCCGAACACTGAAGCTTTCTTT